The 28 T cell receptor beta chains presented below share a single source sample, sequenced in a study of T cells in pancreatic ductal adenocarcinoma. No neoadjuvant therapy was given to the selected pancreatic ductal adenocarcinoma patients before their surgery. Some clones are missing from TCRdb's copy, which holds only in-frame ones; the method was immunoSEQ multiplex PCR. The table shows several thousand clones, with under 70% occurring only once. The sample consisted of pancreatic tumor tissue. The receptors stem from a human donor with pancreatic ductal adenocarcinoma.

The chain uses TRBV5-1 and TRBJ2-3, with 7 bases that match TRBD2. The CDR3 runs to 15 residues. J gave up 4 bases and V 0 bases, and 5 bases lay outside the gene matches. Germline V CDR1 and CDR2: SGHRS, YFSETQ. CDR3 sequence reads: CASSLVGRGPDTQYF. The DNA for the CDR3 is TGCGCCAGCAGCTTGGTGGGGAGGGGCCCAGATACGCAGTATTTT.

This chain connects TRBV19 to TRBJ1-3, with TRBD1 matching over 7 bases. Germline V gene lookup returns CDR1 LNHDA and CDR2 SQIVND (reference sequence). The J segment lost 2 bases and the V segment lost 5 bases, leaving 12 bases of the junction unmatched. The CDR3 consists of 17 residues. CDR3 sequence: CASSLPYSGTAGNTIYF. The CDR3 nucleotides are TGTGCCAGTAGTTTACCGTACTCCGGGACAGCTGGAAACACCATATATTTT.

For this clone: The sample carries other DNA sequences with the same CDR3. The rearrangement links TRBV2 to TRBJ1-4; D is perhaps TRBD1 (5 bases). This CDR3 has 14 residues. V was shortened by 6 bases and J by 2 bases, with 10 bases between the two germline ends. The germline V gene encodes CDR1 SNHLY and CDR2 FYNNEI. This CDR3 is CASRPGGTNEKLFF. The CDR3, as DNA: TGTGCCAGCAGACCGGGGGGTACTAATGAAAAACTGTTTTTT.

The J gene is TRBJ1-4, the V gene TRBV6-5; D might be TRBD1 (6 bases). The CDR3 loop spans 14 amino acids. Germline CDR1 is MNHEY and CDR2 is SVGAGI. Trimming cost V 5 bases and J 7 bases, with 14 bases left between them. The CDR3 reads CASSPTGPGEKLFF. CDR3 nucleotide sequence: TGTGCCAGCAGTCCTACAGGGCCCGGTGAAAAACTGTTTTTT.

This clone was seen a single time. The chain uses TRBV7-9 and TRBJ1-2; no clear D. Trimming shortened V by 5 bases and J by 0 bases, and 7 bases separated the two germline ends. The germline V gene encodes CDR1 SEHNR and CDR2 FQNEAQ (reference sequence). The CDR3 spans 13 residues. In nucleotides, the CDR3 is TGTGCCAGCAGCCCGAGGGCTAACTATGGCTACACCTTC. Residues: CASSPRANYGYTF.

J is TRBJ1-2 and V is TRBV5-1; the D is unclear. The CDR3 runs to 14 residues. Trimming left V 4 bases short and J 0 bases short, with 10 bases between. Germline assignment: CDR1 SGHRS and CDR2 YFSETQ. The chain's CDR3 is CASSLNLANYGYTF. CDR3 nucleotides: TGCGCCAGCAGCCTTAACCTAGCTAACTATGGCTACACCTTC. Using reference TRBV5-1 and TRBJ1-2 for the parts outside the CDR3, the full variable domain is KAGVTQTPRYLIKTRGQQVTLSCSPISGHRSVSWYQQTPGQGLQFLFEYFSETQRNKGNFPGRFSGRQFSNSRSEMNVSTLELGDSALYLCASSLNLANYGYTFGSGTRLTVV.

This chain links TRBV5-1 with TRBJ2-5, with D possibly matching TRBD1 (6 bases). CDR3 size: 15 residues. Germline values: CDR1 SGHRS, CDR2 YFSETQ. V was trimmed by 3 bases and J by 1 base, leaving 13 bases between them. The CDR3 nucleotides read TGCGCCAGCAGCTCAGGGACAACAACCCAAGAGACCCAGTACTTC. Translated: CASSSGTTTQETQYF.

V usage is TRBV5-1 and J usage is TRBJ2-1; 7 bases are a match to TRBD2. This CDR3 spans 18 amino acids. Looked up from germline, CDR1 is SGHRS and CDR2 is YFSETQ. After removal of 0 bases from V and 0 bases from J, the junction contained 9 bases not matched to a gene. The CDR3 region is CASSLVRERGSSYNEQFF. As DNA, the CDR3 is TGCGCCAGCAGCTTGGTAAGGGAGCGGGGTAGCTCCTACAATGAGCAGTTCTTC.

This clone was observed a handful of times. This rearrangement joins TRBV5-6 to TRBJ2-1; 7 bases are shared with TRBD1. Germline values: CDR1 SGHDT, CDR2 YYEEEE. V lost 4 bases, J lost 5 bases, and 9 bases stayed unmatched. The CDR3 runs to 15 residues. The CDR3 reads CASSHYRGQDNEQFF. The CDR3, as DNA: TGTGCCAGCAGCCACTACAGGGGACAAGACAATGAGCAGTTCTTC.

Remarks on this clone: One end of the junction fails to match germline, which may point to a read error. The rearrangement links TRBV5-4 to TRBJ2-7, with 10 bases that match TRBD1. Germline-derived CDR1 and CDR2 are SGHNT and YYREEE (reference sequence). The CDR3 runs to 14 residues. CDR3: CASSWGQGPYEQYF. Written as DNA, the CDR3 is TGCGCCAGCAGCTGGGGACAGGGGCCTTACGAGCAGTACTTC.

V and J are TRBV9 and TRBJ2-1; TRBD2 aligns across 11 bases. The CDR3 loop spans 15 amino acids. CDR1 and CDR2 from the germline V gene are SGDLS and YYNGEE. The junction had 4 bases not matched to a gene; V was cut back by 1 base and J by 7 bases. CDR3 sequence (DNA): TGTGCCAGCAGCGTAACTAGCGGGAGATTAAATGAGCAGTTCTTC. Translation: CASSVTSGRLNEQFF. Using reference TRBV9 and TRBJ2-1 for the parts outside the CDR3, the full variable domain is DSGVTQTPKHLITATGQRVTLRCSPRSGDLSVYWYQQSLDQGLQFLIQYYNGEERAKGNILERFSAQQFPDLHSELNLSSLELGDSALYFCASSVTSGRLNEQFFGPGTRLTVL.

This chain joins TRBV6-5 and TRBJ1-2; D gene unclear. Germline V gives CDR1 MNHEY, CDR2 SVGAGI. The CDR3 length is 12 residues. V lost 4 bases to trimming and J lost 6 bases, with 9 bases between them. The CDR3 loop reads CASSSPGDGYTF. In DNA form, the CDR3 reads TGTGCCAGCAGTTCCCCCGGGGATGGCTACACCTTC.

The rearrangement joins TRBV2 to TRBJ1-1; no definite D call. CDR1 SNHLY and CDR2 FYNNEI come from the germline V gene. V was shortened by 6 bases and J by 3 bases, with 11 bases between the two germline ends. The length of the CDR3 is 13 residues. CDR3 region: CASSLSAYTEAFF. The DNA of the CDR3 is TGTGCCAGCAGCCTTTCCGCCTACACTGAAGCTTTCTTT.

The rearrangement links TRBV28 to TRBJ2-7; 8 positions agree with TRBD1. Trimming removed 6 bases from V and 1 base from J; junction bases left unmatched: 5. CDR1 is MDHEN and CDR2 is SYDVKM in the germline V gene. The CDR3 has 14 amino acids. In nucleotides, the CDR3 is TGTGCCAGCAGAAAGACAGGGGATTCCTACGAGCAGTACTTC. As protein: CASRKTGDSYEQYF.

This rearrangement joins TRBV10-1 to TRBJ2-7, with TRBD2 identical over 9 bases. With 2 bases clipped from V and 12 bases from J, the junction kept 5 bases outside the gene matches. Looked up from germline, CDR1 is WNHNN and CDR2 is SYGVQD (reference sequence). The CDR3 sequence is 12 residues long. The CDR3 reads CASSEGPSGAYF. CDR3 coding DNA: TGCGCCAGCAGTGAGGGCCCTAGCGGGGCGTACTTC.

This clone was seen only a few times. The chain joins TRBV4-2 to TRBJ2-3, with 10 bases identical to TRBD2. This CDR3 contains 18 residues. The J segment lost 1 base and the V segment lost 1 base, leaving 8 bases of the junction unmatched. CDR1 and CDR2 from the germline V gene are LGHNA and YNFKEQ. The CDR3 is CASSQVRALAGGTDTQYF. The CDR3 region has the DNA TGTGCCAGCAGCCAAGTTCGGGCGCTAGCGGGGGGCACAGATACGCAGTATTTT.

About this clone: Compared with germline, one end of the junction differs, possibly owing to a read error. V is TRBV7-7 and J is TRBJ2-1; D gene uncertain. CDR1 and CDR2 from the germline V gene are SSHAT and FNYEAQ (reference sequence). The length of the CDR3 is 13 residues. Here the CDR3 DNA reads TGTGCTAGCAGCTTAGCAGGAACCAATGAGCAGTTCTTC. Amino acid sequence: CASSLAGTNEQFF. The variable domain in full, with the rest retrieved from reference TRBV7-7 and TRBJ2-1, is GAGVSQSPRYKVTKRGQDVTLRCDPISSHATLYWYQQALGQGPEFLTYFNYEAQPDKSGLPSDRFSAERPEGSISTLTIQRTEQRDSAMYRCASSLAGTNEQFFGPGTRLTVL.

The chain joins TRBV5-6 to TRBJ2-3; 8 positions match TRBD2. The CDR3 length is 13 residues. From germline, CDR1 is SGHDT and CDR2 YYEEEE. J lost 14 bases, V lost 1 base, and 9 bases had no gene match. This chain's CDR3 is CASSLPAGGRRYF. The CDR3, as DNA: TGTGCCAGCAGCTTGCCTGCGGGGGGAAGGAGGTATTTT.

The CDR3 loop is CASSLGSYNEQFF. The CDR3 DNA sequence: TGTGCCAGCAGCTTAGGATCCTACAATGAGCAGTTCTTC. The chain employs TRBV7-6 and TRBJ2-1, with D unresolved. The CDR3 spans 13 residues. Germline V lookup: CDR1 SGHVS, CDR2 FNYEAQ. Trimming took 1 base from V and 1 from J, leaving 2 bases between them.

This clone showed up just a few times. The rearrangement links TRBV9 to TRBJ2-2, with 8 nucleotides matching TRBD2. Germline loops: CDR1 SGDLS, CDR2 YYNGEE. Trimming removed 3 bases from V and 0 bases from J; junction bases left unmatched: 4. The CDR3 is 16 residues long. The CDR3 protein is CASSAMTSANTGELFF. The DNA of the CDR3 is TGTGCCAGCAGCGCCATGACTAGCGCGAACACCGGGGAGCTGTTTTTT.

V gene TRBV29-1 combines with J gene TRBJ2-7, with 10 nucleotides matching TRBD1. The germline V gene has CDR1 SQVTM and CDR2 ANQGSEA. This CDR3 has 13 amino acids. Trimming cost V 6 bases and J 5 bases; bases outside gene matches: 7. As DNA, the CDR3 is TGCAGCGTCGGACAGGGGGATTCTAACGAGCAGTACTTC. Translation gives CSVGQGDSNEQYF.

This clone has just a few counts. The chain combines TRBV7-9 with TRBJ2-7, with TRBD2 as a possible D gene (5 bases). CDR1 and CDR2 (germline): SEHNR, FQNEAQ (reference sequence). The ends were cut back, 5 bases at V and 2 bases at J, with 13 bases in the middle. The CDR3 covers 14 residues. CDR3 nucleotide sequence: TGTGCCAGCAGCGCAAGCGGACGGACCTACGAGCAGTACTTC. It specifies CASSASGRTYEQYF.

The chain carries TRBV28 and TRBJ1-2; D gene unclear. This CDR3 is built from 10 residues. Germline values: CDR1 MDHEN, CDR2 SYDVKM. V was clipped by 9 bases and J by 6 bases, with 8 bases between them. The CDR3 region has the DNA TGTGCCAGTCTGGGCAATGGCTACACCTTC. Its protein is CASLGNGYTF.

This clone was picked up a small number of times. V gene TRBV7-8 combines with J gene TRBJ2-1; perhaps TRBD2 as D (6 bases). Trimming shortened V by 5 bases and J by 8 bases, and 13 bases separated the two germline ends. Germline CDR1 reads SGHVS; CDR2 reads FQNEAQ. CDR3 size: 13 residues. In nucleotides, the CDR3 is TGTGCCAGCAGCGCCCCAAGGGAGGATGAGCAGTTCTTC. It codes for CASSAPREDEQFF.

V gene TRBV6-5 combines with J gene TRBJ2-5; the D is unclear. The V gene lost 2 bases and the J gene lost 2 bases, with 12 bases spanning the gap. Germline V CDR1 and CDR2: MNHEY, SVGAGI. This CDR3 is 15 amino acids long. In nucleotides, the CDR3 is TGTGCCAGCAGTTACGTCATAGCCGCTCAAGAGACCCAGTACTTC. This sequence encodes CASSYVIAAQETQYF.

The table lists this clone with a few counts. The chain employs TRBV5-4 and TRBJ2-1; 11 bases fit TRBD2. The CDR3 is made up of 15 amino acids. Germline V gene data show CDR1 as SGHNT and CDR2 as YYREEE (reference sequence). Trimming took 5 bases from V and 4 from J; bases not matched to a gene: 5. The CDR3 sequence is CASRKGLAEYNEQFF. The CDR3 DNA sequence: TGTGCCAGCAGAAAGGGACTAGCGGAATACAATGAGCAGTTCTTC.

The gene calls are TRBV28 and TRBJ2-5; perhaps TRBD2 as D (6 bases). The end of the DNA is better explained by TRBJ2-7, so the J call may be wrong. The CDR3 length is 15 residues. Germline-derived CDR1 and CDR2 are MDHEN and SYDVKM. CDR3 DNA: TGTGCCAGCATCCCAAGGGACGGGAGCTCCTACGAGCAGTACTTC. Translation: CASIPRDGSSYEQYF.

The gene calls are TRBV11-1 and TRBJ2-3; either TRBD1 or TRBD2 may fit D (5 bases each). The V end was cut by 4 bases, the J end by 5 bases, with 16 bases between. There are 15 residues in the CDR3. Germline CDR1 SGHAT, CDR2 FQDESV (reference sequence). This CDR3 reads CASSSGLGGRDTQYF. The CDR3 DNA reads as TGTGCCAGCAGCTCGGGGCTAGGTGGAAGAGATACGCAGTATTTT.